This T cell receptor (beta chain) comes out of a study of blood T cell repertoires in COVID-19. Study-wide context: Spain, Italy and the United States supplied samples that represented acute and convalescent COVID-19. T cells, B-cell-depleted T cells, or PBMCs supplied cDNA or gDNA.

Germline V gene sequence: CDR1 MNHEY, CDR2 SVGAGI. V lost 0 bases and J lost 3, with 9 bases in between. The CDR3 is 15 amino acids. Cohort allocation depended upon clinical history that participants reported. Assay: immunoSEQ multiplex PCR; the TCRdb copy retains only in-frame clones and omits some. The profile shows 250,000 to 350,000 clones, approximately 83% of them singletons. This clone has only one observation. The gene calls are TRBV6-5 and TRBJ1-5; TRBD1 is a possible D gene (6 bases). Material: PBMCs or T cells enriched from blood (not recorded which). This TCR came from a woman in her twenties or thirties who had recovered from COVID-19. CDR3 protein: CASSYSYRANQPQHF. The CDR3 nucleotides read TGTGCCAGCAGTTACTCATACAGGGCCAATCAGCCCCAGCATTTT.